This T cell receptor beta chain appears in the sequencing data of a study of beta chain features in type 1 diabetes. General study points: TCRB rearrangement may or may not be influenced by HLA type; here this remained unresolved.

Trimming left V 8 bases short and J 1 base short, with 19 bases between. Germline CDR1 ENHRY, CDR2 SYGVKD. The CDR3 sequence is 16 residues long. All of the isolated RNA was reverse transcribed, so expressed TCRB transcripts were sequenced. Assay used: immunoSEQ multiplex PCR; TCRdb lists only in-frame clones, some missing. Here the sample spans 310,000 or so clones, around 7.6% being singletons. CD45RO/CCR7/CD25/CD127/CD95/CD27 separated CD4+ naive, central memory, regulatory and stem cell-like memory cells by sorting. Without exception, sorted populations had purity beyond 95%. This clone was detected many times. No antigen is known for it.

V is TRBV10-3 and J is TRBJ2-3, with D possibly being TRBD1 (6 bases). The sequence came from a woman aged 18-29 years in good health. Specimen: central memory CD4+ T cells from blood. CDR3 nucleotides: TGTGCCATCGATGGGTCGTTAGGGGGTGGCACAGATACGCAGTATTTT. This gives the protein CAIDGSLGGGTDTQYF.